Shown below are 24 T cell receptor beta chains from a single sample sequenced in a study of CD8 T cells in ankylosing spondylitis. TCRdb fed the 5' RACE reads into MiXCR, producing one record per CDR3 protein. The table includes about 120,000 distinct CDR3 sequences, roughly 13% detected once. The sequenced sample consisted of blood, either unsorted or a sorted T cell fraction (not recorded which). Receptors originate from a female donor with ankylosing spondylitis or in good health (not recorded which).

The V gene is TRBV7-9, the J gene TRBJ2-2; 10 nucleotides align to TRBD2. Looked up from germline, CDR1 is SEHNR and CDR2 is FQNEAQ (reference sequence). V lost 8 bases and J lost 4; bases outside the gene matches: 7. This CDR3 is 15 amino acids long. DNA of the CDR3: TGTGCCAGCGGCCTAGCGGGAGCAGGCACCGGGGAGCTGTTTTTT. Translation gives CASGLAGAGTGELFF. The full variable domain, its missing parts supplied by reference TRBV7-9 and TRBJ2-2, is DTGVSQNPRHKITKRGQNVTFRCDPISEHNRLYWYRQTLGQGPEFLTYFQNEAQLEKSRLLSDRFSAERPKGSFSTLEIQRTEQGDSAMYLCASGLAGAGTGELFFGEGSRLTVL.

This clonotype was counted between two and nine times. The rearrangement joins TRBV19 to TRBJ1-5; TRBD1 aligns across 8 bases. The V and J ends lost 3 bases and 0 bases, in that order; junction bases with no gene match: 7. The CDR3 is 17 amino acids. Germline V gene sequence: CDR1 LNHDA, CDR2 SQIVND (reference sequence). CDR3 nucleotide sequence: TGTGCCAGTAGTATGGATGACAGGGGTTATAGCAATCAGCCCCAGCATTTT. Translating gives CASSMDDRGYSNQPQHF.

This clonotype was recorded many times. The V gene is TRBV20-1, the J gene TRBJ2-5, with a possible D match to TRBD2 (6 bases). Per germline, CDR1 DFQATT and CDR2 SNEGSKA (reference sequence). The CDR3 loop spans 13 amino acids. Trimming left V 1 base short and J 5 bases short, with 11 bases between. The CDR3 here is CSARAGGAETQYF. CDR3 nucleotides: TGCAGTGCTAGAGCAGGCGGGGCTGAGACCCAGTACTTC.

The chain has TRBV25-1 and TRBJ2-5; maybe TRBD2 (5 bases). Per the germline V gene, CDR1 is MGHDK and CDR2 is SYGVNS. V dropped 7 bases and J dropped 5 bases, with 17 bases sitting between them. This CDR3 has 14 amino acids. Here the CDR3 reads CASTDSRVVETQYF. In DNA form, the CDR3 reads TGTGCCAGCACGGACTCCCGCGTGGTTGAGACCCAGTACTTC.

Remarks on this clonotype: Since a much larger clone is just one base distant, this may be a read error. The CDR3 DNA reads as TGCAGTGCTGGGCCAAGGACAGCTAGTGGCTATGGCTACACCTTC. This translates into CSAGPRTASGYGYTF. The genes are TRBV20-1 and TRBJ1-2, with a tentative D call TRBD1 (6 bases). The V and J ends lost 5 bases and 4 bases respectively, with 20 bases between them. CDR3 size: 15 residues. Germline V gene data show CDR1 as DFQATT and CDR2 as SNEGSKA (reference sequence).

This rearrangement joins TRBV5-1 to TRBJ1-2, with 8 bases that match TRBD1. The ends lost 2 bases at V and 7 bases at J; junction bases unmatched: 13. The CDR3 extends over 16 amino acids. Looked up from germline, CDR1 is SGHRS and CDR2 is YFSETQ. In nucleotides, the CDR3 is TGCGCCAGCAGCTTCCCCAGTAGGACAGGGAAAGGTGGCTACACCTTC. As protein: CASSFPSRTGKGGYTF.

This chain links TRBV7-2 with TRBJ1-1; unclear D gene. The CDR3 extends over 13 amino acids. Germline lookup yields CDR1 SGHTA and CDR2 FQGNSA. Between the trimmed V and J ends, which lost 5 bases and 5 bases, there was a span of 12 bases. The CDR3 loop reads CASSQRRGTEAFF. CDR3 nucleotides: TGTGCCAGCAGCCAACGCAGAGGGACTGAAGCTTTCTTT.

Regarding this clonotype: This could be a read error, since a much larger clone is one nucleotide away. The genes are TRBV20-1 and TRBJ1-1, with TRBD1 matching over 7 bases. The length of the CDR3 is 11 residues. From germline, CDR1 is DFQATT and CDR2 SNEGSKA (reference sequence). CDR3 residues: CGARQGTGAFF. CDR3 nucleotide sequence: TGCGGTGCAAGACAGGGAACAGGCGCTTTCTTT.

This clonotype was seen repeatedly, ten times or more. The chain recombines TRBV5-1 with TRBJ1-6; no clear D. Germline V gives CDR1 SGHRS, CDR2 YFSETQ. The CDR3 covers 15 residues. Trimming cost V 0 bases and J 6 bases, with 10 bases left between them. CDR3 coding DNA: TGCGCCAGCAGCTTGGCGGCTTCGGGTAATTCACCCCTCCACTTT. Protein product: CASSLAASGNSPLHF.

At least ten counts were recorded for this clonotype. The V call is TRBV5-1, the J call TRBJ2-2, with D hard to call. Germline assignment: CDR1 SGHRS and CDR2 YFSETQ. V gave up 4 bases and J gave up 1 base, with 11 bases separating them. This CDR3 has 15 amino acids. DNA of the CDR3: TGCGCCAGCAGCCCCTTTGGTGTGAACACCGGGGAGCTGTTTTTT. Translated: CASSPFGVNTGELFF.

The J gene is TRBJ2-3, the V gene TRBV6-5, with 7 bases aligning to TRBD2. V lost 2 bases and J lost 4; bases outside the gene matches: 3. The CDR3 loop spans 14 amino acids. Germline-derived CDR1 and CDR2 are MNHEY and SVGAGI. CDR3 sequence reads: CASSYGGGSDTQYF. The CDR3 DNA follows: TGTGCCAGCAGTTACGGGGGGGGTTCAGATACGCAGTATTTT.

This clonotype occurred many times. The chain combines TRBV5-1 with TRBJ2-1; 10 nucleotides line up with TRBD2. Per the germline V gene, CDR1 is SGHRS and CDR2 is YFSETQ. The V segment lost 2 bases and the J segment 4 bases; nucleotides outside the gene matches: 3. This CDR3 spans 15 amino acids. In DNA form, the CDR3 reads TGCGCCAGCAGCTTTACTAGCGGGGATTACAATGAGCAGTTCTTC. Translating gives CASSFTSGDYNEQFF.

This clonotype was detected only a few times. This rearrangement joins TRBV6-1 to TRBJ2-3; D gene unclear. The length of the CDR3 is 15 residues. The V end lost 6 bases, the J end lost 2 bases, and 15 bases lay between the germline ends. Germline-derived CDR1 and CDR2 are MNHNS and SASEGT. CDR3 coding DNA: TGTGCCAGCAGCCGACAAGGGAAGTTCACAGATACGCAGTATTTT. Encoded protein: CASSRQGKFTDTQYF.

The chain links TRBV6-1 to TRBJ2-4; 11 bases fit TRBD2. The CDR3 runs 15 residues. The germline V gene encodes CDR1 MNHNS and CDR2 SASEGT. J lost 0 bases, V lost 6 bases, and 1 base had no gene match. The CDR3 DNA sequence: TGTGCCAGCAGACTAGCGGGGGTAGCCAAAAACATTCAGTACTTC. Protein: CASRLAGVAKNIQYF.

The chain links TRBV21-1 to TRBJ2-7; TRBD1, the table's D call, was not compared with the DNA. TRBV21-1 is tagged as a pseudogene. The CDR3 consists of 13 residues. The CDR3 is CASPWPHSYEQYF. The CDR3 bases are TGTGCCAGCCCCTGGCCTCACTCCTACGAGCAGTACTTC.

This clonotype was detected only a few times. The chain joins TRBV11-3 to TRBJ2-1; the match to TRBD2 covers 8 bases. The CDR3 runs to 15 residues. Per germline, CDR1 SGHNT and CDR2 YENEEA. After removal of 5 bases from V and 4 bases from J, the junction contained 7 bases not matched to a gene. CDR3 sequence reads: CASSKSGGEYNEQFF. The DNA of the CDR3 is TGTGCCAGCAGCAAAAGCGGGGGAGAATACAATGAGCAGTTCTTC. Filled out from reference TRBV11-3 and TRBJ2-1, the complete variable domain reads EAGVVQSPRYKIIEKKQPVAFWCNPISGHNTLYWYLQNLGQGPELLIRYENEEAVDDSQLPKDRFSAERLKGVDSTLKIQPAELGDSAVYLCASSKSGGEYNEQFFGPGTRLTVL.

This clonotype was found many times. CDR3 nucleotides: TGTGCCAGCAGTCTTAAACCCCAAACCTATGGCTACACCTTC. This translates into CASSLKPQTYGYTF. The chain uses TRBV12-3 or TRBV12-4 and TRBJ1-2, with D uncertain. There are 14 residues in the CDR3. Between the trimmed V and J ends, which lost 5 bases and 4 bases, there was a span of 14 bases.

On this clonotype: The junction departs from germline at one end; a sequencing error may be responsible. The V call is TRBV30, the J call TRBJ2-1; no firm D call. The CDR3 contains 14 residues. CDR1 and CDR2 from the germline V gene are GTSNPN and SVGIG (reference sequence). The DNA of the CDR3 is TGTGTCTGGGTGTATGGCCCTCTAGAGAATGAGCAGTTCTTC. It yields the protein CVWVYGPLENEQFF. The full variable domain, with the rest looked up from reference TRBV30 and TRBJ2-1, is SQTIHQWPATLVQPVGSPLSLECTVEGTSNPNLYWYRQAAGRGLQLLFYSVGIGQISSEVPQNLSASRPQDRQFILSSKKLLLSDSGFYLCVWVYGPLENEQFFGPGTRLTVL.

This clonotype was seen once. This may come from a read error, since a much larger clone is one base off. The chain combines TRBV20-1 with TRBJ1-2, with 12 bases identical to TRBD1. Germline V lookup: CDR1 DFQATT, CDR2 SNEGSKA (reference sequence). CDR3 size: 16 residues. The CDR3 nucleotides are TGCAGTGCTTCCGGGACAGGGGGCACCAAGAACTGTGGCTACACCTTC. Translation: CSASGTGGTKNCGYTF.

This clonotype was detected many times. This chain joins TRBV14 and TRBJ2-7; D possibly matches TRBD1 or TRBD2 (5 bases each). Germline V gene lookup returns CDR1 SGHDN and CDR2 FVKESK. V dropped 4 bases and J dropped 6 bases, with 19 bases sitting between them. The CDR3 totals 15 residues. As DNA, the CDR3 is TGTGCCAGCAGCCCCTTGCAGGGAAAAGGAGGCGAGCAGTACTTC. It codes for CASSPLQGKGGEQYF. Together with reference TRBV14 and TRBJ2-7, the CDR3 gives the full variable domain: EAGVTQFPSHSVIEKGQTVTLRCDPISGHDNLYWYRRVMGKEIKFLLHFVKESKQDESGMPNNRFLAERTGGTYSTLKVQPAELEDSGVYFCASSPLQGKGGEQYFGPGTRLTVT.

The J gene is TRBJ2-1, the V gene TRBV19; TRBD1 might be the D (5 bases). The V and J ends lost 4 bases and 4 bases respectively, with 14 bases between them. The CDR3 has 15 amino acids. Germline assignment: CDR1 LNHDA and CDR2 SQIVND (reference sequence). This CDR3 reads CASSTDTGSYNEQFF. Written as DNA, the CDR3 is TGTGCCAGTAGTACAGACACAGGTTCGTACAATGAGCAGTTCTTC.

This clonotype was observed many times. The chain combines TRBV4-2 with TRBJ2-1; 10 positions agree with TRBD2. The CDR3 is 22 amino acids. V lost 4 bases to trimming and J lost 4 bases; unmatched junction nucleotides: 25. Germline CDR1 reads LGHNA; CDR2 reads YNFKEQ. The CDR3 loop reads CASSPSRVGASGRKGKYNEQFF. The DNA for the CDR3 is TGTGCCAGCAGCCCTTCCCGTGTCGGGGCTAGCGGGAGAAAGGGCAAGTACAATGAGCAGTTCTTC.

The chain carries TRBV6-1 and TRBJ2-3; 13 bases are shared with TRBD2. V shed 7 bases and J 4 bases; nucleotides not matched to a gene: 5. Germline assignment: CDR1 MNHNS and CDR2 SASEGT. This CDR3 is built from 15 residues. In DNA, the CDR3 is TGTGCCAGCACGGAGACTAGCGGGGGGTCAGATACGCAGTATTTT. Protein sequence: CASTETSGGSDTQYF.

This clonotype was recorded once. A clone one base away is much larger, so this may be a read error. This chain joins TRBV12-3 or TRBV12-4 and TRBJ2-5; D unresolved. The CDR3 loop spans 14 amino acids. V shed 3 bases and J shed 0 bases, with 8 bases lying between them. The DNA for the CDR3 is TGTGCCAGCAGTTTTCTGTTGCACCAAGAGACCCAGTACTTC. Protein product: CASSFLLHQETQYF.